This TCR beta chain was sequenced for a study of blood T cell repertoires in COVID-19. Some clones are missing from TCRdb's copy, which holds only in-frame ones; the method was immunoSEQ multiplex PCR. The top ten hold around 7.9% of the sample, which has about 350,000 clones, roughly 86% seen once. This TCR was recovered from a woman aged 70-85 years with COVID-19, enrolled during active disease. Sequenced input: peripheral blood.

CDR3 protein: CASTPSGYTF. The DNA of the CDR3 is TGTGCCAGCACCCCGTCGGGCTACACCTTC. The gene calls are TRBV5-8 and TRBJ1-2, with unresolved D. The germline V gene encodes CDR1 SGHTS and CDR2 YDEGEE. The length of the CDR3 is 10 residues. V lost 6 bases and J 8 bases, leaving 8 bases between the germline ends.